The T cell receptor (beta chain) under discussion was sequenced for a study of blood T cell repertoires in COVID-19. Germline CDR1 reads MDHEN; CDR2 reads SYDVKM. This CDR3 contains 15 residues. The V end was cut by 3 bases, the J end by 5 bases, with 16 bases between. The method was immunoSEQ multiplex PCR; TCRdb's version includes in-frame clones alone and lacks a portion of them. This sample carries about 210,000 clones, 81% of them seen once, and the ten largest clones take more than 8.5%. The specimen sequenced was PBMCs or T cells enriched from blood (not recorded which). The origin of this receptor is a woman aged 45-65 years with acute COVID-19. The chain has TRBV28 and TRBJ2-5; TRBD1 is a possible D gene (6 bases). Here the CDR3 DNA reads TGTGCCAGCAGTTTCGGTTCGTCCCAGGGGGAGACCCAGTACTTC. This codes for CASSFGSSQGETQYF.